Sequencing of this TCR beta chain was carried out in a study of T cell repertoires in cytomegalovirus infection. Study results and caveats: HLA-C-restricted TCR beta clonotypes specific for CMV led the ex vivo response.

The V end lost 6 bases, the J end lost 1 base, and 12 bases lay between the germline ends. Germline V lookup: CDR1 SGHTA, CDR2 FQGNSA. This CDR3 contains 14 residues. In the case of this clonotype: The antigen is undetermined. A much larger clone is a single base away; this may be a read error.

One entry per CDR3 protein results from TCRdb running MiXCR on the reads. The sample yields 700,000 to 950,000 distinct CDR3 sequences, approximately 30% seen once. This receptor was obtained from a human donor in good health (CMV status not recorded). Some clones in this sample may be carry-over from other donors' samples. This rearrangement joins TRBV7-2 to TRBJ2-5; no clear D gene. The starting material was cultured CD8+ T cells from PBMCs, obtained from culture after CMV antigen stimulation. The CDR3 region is CASRVTVVQETQYF. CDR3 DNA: TGTGCCAGCAGAGTAACAGTAGTCCAAGAGACCCAGTACTTC.